The 20 T cell receptor beta chains below were found in one sample sequenced in a study of OX40 agonist ivuxolimab in advanced cancers. Only in-frame clones appear in the TCRdb table, and some are missing; sequencing was by immunoSEQ multiplex PCR. The table shows under 100,000 clones, with 90% occurring only once. This sample comprised CD4+ or CD8+ T cells sorted from blood, obtained in a trial of the OX40 agonist ivuxolimab. These receptors originate from an adult with an advanced solid tumor such as melanoma, head and neck, liver or kidney cancer.

This clone was seen only a few times. The V and J genes are TRBV27 and TRBJ1-1; 7 nucleotides align to TRBD1. Germline V gene data show CDR1 as MNHEY and CDR2 as SMNVEV (reference sequence). V was clipped by 5 bases and J by 1 base; unmatched bases: 7. The CDR3 extends over 15 amino acids. The CDR3 is CASSKDRDRNTEAFF. The CDR3 DNA sequence: TGTGCCAGCAGTAAAGACCGGGACAGGAACACTGAAGCTTTCTTT.

The chain is built from TRBV5-8 and TRBJ2-1; D may match TRBD1 or TRBD2 (5 bases each). Germline CDR1 is SGHTS and CDR2 is YDEGEE. This CDR3 is built from 15 residues. Trimming left V 4 bases short and J 6 bases short, with 17 bases between. Here the CDR3 reads CASSALRGVSNEQFF. The CDR3 region has the DNA TGTGCCAGCAGCGCCCTTCGGGGCGTGAGCAATGAGCAGTTCTTC.

The chain employs TRBV11-2 and TRBJ2-2, with no clear D. The ends were cut back, 1 base at V and 0 bases at J, with 3 bases in the middle. The CDR3 is 14 amino acids. Germline V CDR1 and CDR2: SGHAT, FQNNGV. The DNA for the CDR3 is TGTGCCAGCAGCTTAGGGGCGAACACCGGGGAGCTGTTTTTT. Protein: CASSLGANTGELFF.

This clone was found once. The chain carries TRBV19 and TRBJ2-7, with 7 bases aligning to TRBD2. This CDR3 has 17 residues. V shed 4 bases, J shed 2 bases, and the junction held 14 bases outside the gene matches. The germline gives CDR1 LNHDA, CDR2 SQIVND (reference sequence). The CDR3 DNA sequence: TGTGCCAGTAGTACCGAATTAAGCGGGATGGTACCCTACGAGCAGTACTTC. Protein product: CASSTELSGMVPYEQYF.

The chain is built from TRBV18 and TRBJ1-5; tentative D call: TRBD1 (5 bases). Per germline, CDR1 KGHSH and CDR2 LQKENI. The CDR3 is 15 residues long. The germline V and J ends were trimmed by 4 bases and 8 bases, with 18 bases remaining between them. CDR3 nucleotide sequence: TGTGCCAGCTCACAAACGGGACCAACCATCAAGCCCCAGCATTTT. Its translation: CASSQTGPTIKPQHF. Drawing the rest from reference TRBV18 and TRBJ1-5, the complete variable domain is NAGVMQNPRHLVRRRGQEARLRCSPMKGHSHVYWYRQLPEEGLKFMVYLQKENIIDESGMPKERFSAEFPKEGPSILRIQQVVRGDSAAYFCASSQTGPTIKPQHFGDGTRLSIL.

The V and J genes are TRBV30 and TRBJ2-7, with TRBD1 identical over 8 bases. CDR3 size: 14 residues. The V gene's germline CDR1 is GTSNPN and CDR2 SVGIG (reference sequence). V dropped 4 bases and J dropped 5; count of bases not matched to a gene: 10. In DNA, the CDR3 is TGTGCCTGGAATCCCCGGGACAGGCGACACGAGCAGTACTTC. Encoded protein: CAWNPRDRRHEQYF.

The rearrangement links TRBV19 to TRBJ2-7; the match to TRBD2 covers 13 bases. Trimming cost V 6 bases and J 7 bases; bases outside gene matches: 6. Germline CDR1 LNHDA, CDR2 SQIVND (reference sequence). The CDR3 has 14 amino acids. In nucleotides, the CDR3 is TGTGCCAGTAGCCCTGGACTAGCGGGGGAAGAGCAGTACTTC. Translation gives CASSPGLAGEEQYF.

This rearrangement joins TRBV30 to TRBJ1-3; D remains unclear. Germline-derived CDR1 and CDR2 are GTSNPN and SVGIG (reference sequence). The CDR3 extends over 13 amino acids. V lost 5 bases and J lost 4, with 12 bases in between. The CDR3 is CAWAVSPGNTIYF. CDR3 sequence (DNA): TGTGCCTGGGCTGTTTCTCCCGGAAACACCATATATTTT.

V is TRBV7-9 and J is TRBJ1-2, with 9 bases identical to TRBD1. The CDR3 is 14 residues long. Trimming took 5 bases from V and 7 from J; bases not matched to a gene: 8. Germline assignment: CDR1 SEHNR and CDR2 FQNEAQ (reference sequence). The CDR3 nucleotides are TGTGCCAGCAGCCAAACAGGACAGGGGAGTGGCTACACCTTC. It specifies CASSQTGQGSGYTF.

This rearrangement joins TRBV12-5 to TRBJ2-3; D is unresolved. The ends were cut back, 6 bases at V and 4 bases at J, with 5 bases in the middle. This CDR3 is built from 11 residues. Germline CDR1 and CDR2: LGHNT and FRNRAP. As DNA, the CDR3 is TGTGCTAGTGGCGAATCAGATACGCAGTATTTT. Translated: CASGESDTQYF.

V is TRBV5-1 and J is TRBJ2-2; TRBD1 or TRBD2 may be the D gene (6 bases each). The CDR3 runs 18 residues. V was clipped by 4 bases and J by 0 bases, with 19 bases between them. Germline CDR1 is SGHRS and CDR2 is YFSETQ. CDR3 amino acids: CASSPNIGGRTNTGELFF. The CDR3 nucleotides read TGCGCCAGCAGCCCAAATATCGGGGGCAGAACGAACACCGGGGAGCTGTTTTTT.

The gene calls are TRBV6-6 and TRBJ2-3; D possibly uses TRBD1 or TRBD2 (5 bases each). From germline, CDR1 is MNHNY and CDR2 SVGAGI (reference sequence). V dropped 0 bases and J dropped 5 bases, with 9 bases sitting between them. This CDR3 has 14 amino acids. The CDR3 region has the DNA TGTGCCAGCAGTTACTCCACGGGGCTAGATACGCAGTATTTT. The encoded protein is CASSYSTGLDTQYF.

V is TRBV6-1 and J is TRBJ1-5; a possible D gene is TRBD1 (5 bases). Looked up from germline, CDR1 is MNHNS and CDR2 is SASEGT. V lost 4 bases and J 0 bases, leaving 13 bases between the germline ends. This CDR3 is 16 amino acids long. This CDR3 is CASSAGASYSNQPQHF. CDR3 in DNA: TGTGCCAGCAGTGCCGGGGCCAGTTATAGCAATCAGCCCCAGCATTTT.

J is TRBJ2-2 and V is TRBV5-4, with D uncertain. The CDR3 covers 13 residues. Germline values: CDR1 SGHNT, CDR2 YYREEE (reference sequence). Trimming took off 1 base at V and 7 bases at J, with 8 bases between the two ends. CDR3 nucleotides: TGTGCCAGCAGCTTGAGCCCCGTCGGGGAGCTGTTTTTT. It encodes CASSLSPVGELFF.

This chain connects TRBV5-6 to TRBJ1-2; 9 positions match TRBD1. Germline V lookup: CDR1 SGHDT, CDR2 YYEEEE. Germline trimming cut 4 bases from V and 4 bases from J; bases unmatched to any gene: 11. CDR3 length equals 16 residues. The CDR3 reads CASSLPGTGSIYGYTF. DNA for the CDR3: TGTGCCAGCAGCCTTCCCGGGACAGGGTCTATCTATGGCTACACCTTC.

V is TRBV9 and J is TRBJ2-1; 10 bases line up with TRBD2. Germline-derived CDR1 and CDR2 are SGDLS and YYNGEE. Germline trimming cut 4 bases from V and 8 bases from J; bases unmatched to any gene: 12. This CDR3 comprises 16 residues. CDR3 nucleotides: TGTGCCAGCAGCTCGAAAGCGGGAGGGCCGGTTGATGAGCAGTTCTTC. This translates into CASSSKAGGPVDEQFF.

V gene TRBV7-6 combines with J gene TRBJ2-7, with D possibly being TRBD2 (5 bases). Germline CDR1 reads SGHVS; CDR2 reads FNYEAQ. The CDR3 extends over 15 amino acids. Trimming pared 5 bases from V and 10 bases from J, leaving 24 bases between. In DNA, the CDR3 is TGTGCCAGCAGCCCCGGGGATTTTCAACGTGAAATACAGTACTTC. Protein sequence: CASSPGDFQREIQYF.

This clone was recorded a few times. The rearrangement joins TRBV6-1 to TRBJ1-5; possible D gene TRBD1, 6 bases. V lost 0 bases and J 4 bases, leaving 13 bases between the germline ends. The CDR3 contains 16 residues. Germline lookup yields CDR1 MNHNS and CDR2 SASEGT. The DNA for the CDR3 is TGTGCCAGCAGTGAAGCGGGGGGCGGCCTAAATCAGCCCCAGCATTTT. It translates to CASSEAGGGLNQPQHF.

The genes are TRBV20-1 and TRBJ2-3, with D uncertain. The CDR3 is 10 residues long. Looked up from germline, CDR1 is DFQATT and CDR2 is SNEGSKA (reference sequence). Trimming removed 2 bases at V and 6 bases at J, with 3 bases between. The CDR3 DNA sequence: TGCAGTGCTAGACCGGATACGCAGTATTTT. Amino acids: CSARPDTQYF.

This chain connects TRBV2 to TRBJ2-7; 7 bases agree with TRBD1. Germline CDR1 reads SNHLY; CDR2 reads FYNNEI. V dropped 4 bases and J dropped 3; count of bases not matched to a gene: 3. CDR3 length equals 13 residues. DNA of the CDR3: TGTGCCAGCAGTGCCTCAGGGGGCTACGAGCAGTACTTC. It is translated as CASSASGGYEQYF.